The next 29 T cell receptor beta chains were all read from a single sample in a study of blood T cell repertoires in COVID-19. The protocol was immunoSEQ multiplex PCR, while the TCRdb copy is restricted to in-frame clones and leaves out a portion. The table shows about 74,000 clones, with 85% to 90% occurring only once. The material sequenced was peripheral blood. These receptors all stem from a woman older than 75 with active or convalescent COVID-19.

CDR3 loop: CASSLGWTANNSPLHF. CDR3 coding DNA: TGTGCCAGCAGCTTAGGGTGGACAGCTAATAATTCACCCCTCCACTTT. This chain links TRBV7-2 with TRBJ1-6, with a tentative D call TRBD1 (6 bases). V was clipped by 1 base and J by 5 bases, with 12 bases between them. This CDR3 is built from 16 residues. The germline V gene has CDR1 SGHTA and CDR2 FQGNSA.

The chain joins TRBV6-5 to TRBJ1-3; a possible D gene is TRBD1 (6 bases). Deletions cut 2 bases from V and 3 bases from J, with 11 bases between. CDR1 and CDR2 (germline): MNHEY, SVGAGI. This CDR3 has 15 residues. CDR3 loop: CASSYRGGLGNTIYF. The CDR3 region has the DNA TGTGCCAGCAGTTACCGGGGGGGCCTTGGAAACACCATATATTTT.

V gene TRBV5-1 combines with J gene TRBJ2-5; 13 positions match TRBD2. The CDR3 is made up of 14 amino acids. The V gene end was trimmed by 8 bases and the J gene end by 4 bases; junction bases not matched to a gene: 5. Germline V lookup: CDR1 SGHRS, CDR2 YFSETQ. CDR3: CASRLAGGAETQYF. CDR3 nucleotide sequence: TGCGCCAGTCGACTAGCGGGGGGAGCAGAGACCCAGTACTTC.

As DNA, the CDR3 is TGTGCCACCAGCAGAGACTCAGGGGCCCGTGAGACCCAGTACTTC. It codes for CATSRDSGARETQYF. The chain is built from TRBV15 and TRBJ2-5; a possible D gene is TRBD1 (6 bases). CDR3 length equals 15 residues. The V and J ends lost 0 bases and 5 bases respectively, with 13 bases between them. Looked up from germline, CDR1 is LNHNV and CDR2 is YYDKDF (reference sequence). Combining the CDR3 with reference TRBV15 and TRBJ2-5 gives the whole variable domain DAMVIQNPRYQVTQFGKPVTLSCSQTLNHNVMYWYQQKSSQAPKLLFHYYDKDFNNEADTPDNFQSRRPNTSFCFLDIRSPGLGDTAMYLCATSRDSGARETQYFGPGTRLLVL.

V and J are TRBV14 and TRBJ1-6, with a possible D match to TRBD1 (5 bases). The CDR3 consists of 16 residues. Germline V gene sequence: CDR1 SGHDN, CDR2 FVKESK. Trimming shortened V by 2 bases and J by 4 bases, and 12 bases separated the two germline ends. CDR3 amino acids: CASSQPGLRYNSPLHF. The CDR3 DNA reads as TGTGCCAGCAGCCAACCGGGACTGAGATATAATTCACCCCTCCACTTT. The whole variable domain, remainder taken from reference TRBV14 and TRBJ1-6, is EAGVTQFPSHSVIEKGQTVTLRCDPISGHDNLYWYRRVMGKEIKFLLHFVKESKQDESGMPNNRFLAERTGGTYSTLKVQPAELEDSGVYFCASSQPGLRYNSPLHFGNGTRLTVT.

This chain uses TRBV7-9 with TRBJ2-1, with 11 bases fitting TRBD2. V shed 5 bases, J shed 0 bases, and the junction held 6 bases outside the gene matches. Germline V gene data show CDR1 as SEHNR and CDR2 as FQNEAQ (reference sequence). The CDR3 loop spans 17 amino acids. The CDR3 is CASSKSTSGSSYNEQFF. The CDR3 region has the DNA TGTGCCAGCAGCAAGTCCACTAGCGGGAGCTCCTACAATGAGCAGTTCTTC.

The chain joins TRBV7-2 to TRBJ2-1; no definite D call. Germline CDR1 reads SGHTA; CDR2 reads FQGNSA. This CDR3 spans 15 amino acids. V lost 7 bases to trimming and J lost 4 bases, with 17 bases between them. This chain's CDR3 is CASTNRGSKYNEQFF. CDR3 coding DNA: TGTGCCAGCACTAACCGAGGATCAAAGTACAATGAGCAGTTCTTC.

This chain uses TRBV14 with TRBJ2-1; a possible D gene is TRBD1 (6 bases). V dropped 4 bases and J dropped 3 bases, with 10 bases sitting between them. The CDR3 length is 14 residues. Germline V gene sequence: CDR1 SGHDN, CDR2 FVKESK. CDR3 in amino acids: CASSRDTVYNEQFF. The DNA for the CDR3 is TGTGCCAGCAGCCGGGACACCGTCTACAATGAGCAGTTCTTC.

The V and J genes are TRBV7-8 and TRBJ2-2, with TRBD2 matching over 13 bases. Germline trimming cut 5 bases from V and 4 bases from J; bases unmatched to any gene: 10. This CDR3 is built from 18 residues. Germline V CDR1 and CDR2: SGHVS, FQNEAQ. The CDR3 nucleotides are TGTGCCAGCAGCACGAGGACTAGCGGGAGTGGTACCACCGGGGAGCTGTTTTTT. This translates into CASSTRTSGSGTTGELFF.

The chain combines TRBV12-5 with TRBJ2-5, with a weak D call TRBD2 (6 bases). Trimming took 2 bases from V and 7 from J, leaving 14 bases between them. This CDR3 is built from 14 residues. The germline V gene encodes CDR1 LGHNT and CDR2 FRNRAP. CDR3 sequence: CASGLSGGVGTQYF. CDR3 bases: TGTGCTAGTGGTTTGAGCGGCGGGGTTGGGACCCAGTACTTC.

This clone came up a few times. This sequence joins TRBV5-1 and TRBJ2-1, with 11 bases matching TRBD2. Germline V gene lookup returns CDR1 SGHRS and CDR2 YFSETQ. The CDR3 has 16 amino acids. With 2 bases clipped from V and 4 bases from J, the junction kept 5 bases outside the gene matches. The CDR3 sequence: CASSFSGRGEYNEQFF. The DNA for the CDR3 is TGCGCCAGCAGCTTTAGCGGGAGGGGGGAATACAATGAGCAGTTCTTC.

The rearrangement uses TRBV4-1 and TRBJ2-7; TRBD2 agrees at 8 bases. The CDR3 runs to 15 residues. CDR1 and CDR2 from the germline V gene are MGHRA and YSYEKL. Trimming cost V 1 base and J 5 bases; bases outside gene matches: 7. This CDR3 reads CASSQAGTRGHEQYF. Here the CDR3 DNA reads TGCGCCAGCAGCCAAGCCGGGACTAGGGGTCACGAGCAGTACTTC.

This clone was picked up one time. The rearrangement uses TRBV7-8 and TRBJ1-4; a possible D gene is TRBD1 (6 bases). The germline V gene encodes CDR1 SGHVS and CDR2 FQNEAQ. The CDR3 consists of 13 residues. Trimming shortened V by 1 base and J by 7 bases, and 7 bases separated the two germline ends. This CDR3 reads CASSLEGGEKLFF. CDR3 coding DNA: TGTGCCAGCAGCTTAGAAGGGGGTGAAAAACTGTTTTTT.

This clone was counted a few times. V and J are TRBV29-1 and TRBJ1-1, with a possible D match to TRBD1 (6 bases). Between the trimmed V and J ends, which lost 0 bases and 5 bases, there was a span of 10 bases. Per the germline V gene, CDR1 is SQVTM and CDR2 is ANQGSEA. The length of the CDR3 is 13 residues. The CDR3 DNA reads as TGCAGCGTTGAAGAGGGGGCATGGACTGAAGCTTTCTTT. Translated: CSVEEGAWTEAFF.

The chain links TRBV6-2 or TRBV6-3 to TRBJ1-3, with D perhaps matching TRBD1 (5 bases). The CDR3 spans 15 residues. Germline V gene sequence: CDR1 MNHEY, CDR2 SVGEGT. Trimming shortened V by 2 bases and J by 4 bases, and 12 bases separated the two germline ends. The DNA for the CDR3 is TGTGCCAGCAGTTACGGCGGGACGGCAGGAAACACCATATATTTT. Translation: CASSYGGTAGNTIYF.

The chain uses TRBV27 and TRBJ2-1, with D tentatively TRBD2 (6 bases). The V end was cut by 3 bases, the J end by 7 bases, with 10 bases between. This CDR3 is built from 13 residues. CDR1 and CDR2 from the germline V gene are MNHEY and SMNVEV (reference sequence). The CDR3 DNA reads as TGTGCCAGCAGTTTTCTCCGGGGGAATGAGCAGTTCTTC. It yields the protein CASSFLRGNEQFF.

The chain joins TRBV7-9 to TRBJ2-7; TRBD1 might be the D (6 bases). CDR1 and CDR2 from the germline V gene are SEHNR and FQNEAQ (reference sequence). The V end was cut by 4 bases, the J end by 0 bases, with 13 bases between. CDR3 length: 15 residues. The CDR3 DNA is TGTGCCAGCAGCTCCCCAGGGGACGGCTCCTACGAGCAGTACTTC. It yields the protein CASSSPGDGSYEQYF.

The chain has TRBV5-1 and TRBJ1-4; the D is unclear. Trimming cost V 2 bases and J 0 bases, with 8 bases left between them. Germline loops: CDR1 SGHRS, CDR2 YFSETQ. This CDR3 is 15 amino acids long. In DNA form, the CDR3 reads TGCGCCAGCAGCTTATTAACGGCAACTAATGAAAAACTGTTTTTT. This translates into CASSLLTATNEKLFF.

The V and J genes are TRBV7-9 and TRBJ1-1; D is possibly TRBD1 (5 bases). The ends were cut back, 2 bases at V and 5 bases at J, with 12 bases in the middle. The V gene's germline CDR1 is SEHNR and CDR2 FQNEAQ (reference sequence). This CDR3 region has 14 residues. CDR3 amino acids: CASSLTTEETEAFF. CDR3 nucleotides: TGTGCCAGCAGCTTAACGACAGAAGAAACTGAAGCTTTCTTT. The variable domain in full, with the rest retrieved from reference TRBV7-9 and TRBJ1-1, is DTGVSQNPRHKITKRGQNVTFRCDPISEHNRLYWYRQTLGQGPEFLTYFQNEAQLEKSRLLSDRFSAERPKGSFSTLEIQRTEQGDSAMYLCASSLTTEETEAFFGQGTRLTVV.

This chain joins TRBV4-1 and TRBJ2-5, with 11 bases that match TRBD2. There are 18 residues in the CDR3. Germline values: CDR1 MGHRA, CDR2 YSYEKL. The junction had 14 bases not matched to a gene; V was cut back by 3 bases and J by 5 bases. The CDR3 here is CASSHINLGLAGGETQYF. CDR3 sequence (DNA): TGCGCCAGCAGCCACATAAACCTAGGGCTAGCGGGGGGCGAGACCCAGTACTTC.

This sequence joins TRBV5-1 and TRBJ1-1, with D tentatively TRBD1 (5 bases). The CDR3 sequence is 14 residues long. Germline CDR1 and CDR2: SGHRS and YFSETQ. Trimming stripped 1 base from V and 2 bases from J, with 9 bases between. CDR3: CASSLTDRNTEAFF. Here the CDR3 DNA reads TGCGCCAGCAGCTTGACCGACAGAAACACTGAAGCTTTCTTT.

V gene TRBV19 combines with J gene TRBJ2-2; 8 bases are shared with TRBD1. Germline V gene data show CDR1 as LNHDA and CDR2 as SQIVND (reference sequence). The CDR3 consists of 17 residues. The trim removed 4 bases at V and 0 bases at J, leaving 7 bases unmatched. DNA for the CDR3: TGTGCCAGTAGTAAAGTGGGACAGGCCGCGAACACCGGGGAGCTGTTTTTT. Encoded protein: CASSKVGQAANTGELFF.

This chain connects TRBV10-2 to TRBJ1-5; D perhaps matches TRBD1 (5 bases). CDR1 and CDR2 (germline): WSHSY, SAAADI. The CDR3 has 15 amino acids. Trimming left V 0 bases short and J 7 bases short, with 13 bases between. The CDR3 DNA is TGCGCCAGCAGTGAGTCGCGGGGACGGGGCCAGCCCCAGCATTTT. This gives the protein CASSESRGRGQPQHF.

CDR3 loop: CASSETLGQGSEKLFF. CDR3 nucleotide sequence: TGTGCCAGCAGTGAGACCCTAGGACAGGGGAGTGAAAAACTGTTTTTT. The chain links TRBV25-1 to TRBJ1-4; 9 bases agree with TRBD1. Germline CDR1 reads MGHDK; CDR2 reads SYGVNS. This CDR3 region has 16 residues. J was trimmed by 7 bases and V by 3 bases; bases with no gene match: 9. Using reference TRBV25-1 and TRBJ1-4 for the parts outside the CDR3, the full variable domain is EADIYQTPRYLVIGTGKKITLECSQTMGHDKMYWYQQDPGMELHLIHYSYGVNSTEKGDLSSESTVSRIRTEHFPLTLESARPSHTSQYLCASSETLGQGSEKLFFGSGTQLSVL.

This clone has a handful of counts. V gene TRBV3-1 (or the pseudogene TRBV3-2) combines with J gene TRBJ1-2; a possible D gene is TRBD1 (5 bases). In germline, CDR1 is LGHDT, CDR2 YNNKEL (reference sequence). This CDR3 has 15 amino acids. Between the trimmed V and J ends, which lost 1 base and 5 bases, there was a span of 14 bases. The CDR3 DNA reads TGTGCCAGCAGCCAAGCCCGGGGGGATCGATATGGCTACACCTTC. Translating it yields CASSQARGDRYGYTF.

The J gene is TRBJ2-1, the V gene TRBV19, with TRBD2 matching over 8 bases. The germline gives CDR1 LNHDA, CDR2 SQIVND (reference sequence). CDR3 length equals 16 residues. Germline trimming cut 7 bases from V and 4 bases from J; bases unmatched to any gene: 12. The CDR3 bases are TGTGCCAGTACCCCCGAGCGCGGGAGGCGGTACAATGAGCAGTTCTTC. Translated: CASTPERGRRYNEQFF.

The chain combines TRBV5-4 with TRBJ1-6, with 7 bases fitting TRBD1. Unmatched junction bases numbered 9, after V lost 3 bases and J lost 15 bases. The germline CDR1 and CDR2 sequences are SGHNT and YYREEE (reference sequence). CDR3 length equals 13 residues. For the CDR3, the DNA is TGTGCCAGCAGCTCCAGGACTTACAGGGGCCTCCACTTT. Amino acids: CASSSRTYRGLHF.

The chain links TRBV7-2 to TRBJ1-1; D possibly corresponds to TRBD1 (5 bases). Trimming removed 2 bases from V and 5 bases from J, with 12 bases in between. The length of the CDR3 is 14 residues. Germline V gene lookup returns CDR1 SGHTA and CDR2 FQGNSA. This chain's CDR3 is CASSLSSGRTEAFF. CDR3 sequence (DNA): TGTGCCAGCAGCTTAAGCTCAGGGCGGACTGAAGCTTTCTTT.

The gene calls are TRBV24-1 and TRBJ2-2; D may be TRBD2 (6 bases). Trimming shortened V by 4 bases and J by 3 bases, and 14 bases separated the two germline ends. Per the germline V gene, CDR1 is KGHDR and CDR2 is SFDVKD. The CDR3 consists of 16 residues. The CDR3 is CATSDLRWGDTGELFF. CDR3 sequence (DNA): TGTGCCACCAGTGACCTCCGGTGGGGGGACACCGGGGAGCTGTTTTTT.